These 2 T cell receptor beta chains originate from one sample sequenced in a study of blood T cell repertoires in COVID-19. Only in-frame clones appear in the TCRdb table, and some are missing; sequencing was by immunoSEQ multiplex PCR. The sample contains about 220,000 clones, roughly 89% of which appear only once. Sequencing used PBMCs or T cells enriched from blood (not recorded which). These TCRs come from a woman between 25 and 40 years old with acute COVID-19.

The chain is built from TRBV5-1 and TRBJ2-7, with a possible D match to TRBD1 (5 bases). The germline gives CDR1 SGHRS, CDR2 YFSETQ. The CDR3 runs to 14 residues. Trimming pared 3 bases from V and 3 bases from J, leaving 13 bases between. CDR3 nucleotides: TGCGCCAGCAGCTCCGGTTGGGGCGTCTACGAGCAGTACTTC. Translating it yields CASSSGWGVYEQYF.

This sequence joins TRBV4-3 and TRBJ2-1; 8 bases line up with TRBD2. This CDR3 is 12 amino acids long. V lost 4 bases, J lost 8 bases, and 1 base stayed unmatched. In germline, CDR1 is LGHNA, CDR2 YSLEER. CDR3 sequence: CASSPGGDEQFF. The CDR3 DNA sequence: TGCGCCAGCAGCCCCGGGGGGGATGAGCAGTTCTTC.